Reported below is one TCR beta chain. This specimen includes other DNA sequences encoding the same CDR3. Chemo-refractory metastatic non-small-cell lung cancer patients received focal radiation with ipilimumab CTLA-4 blockade. This entry is derived from a study of radiotherapy plus CTLA-4 blockade in lung cancer. Study background: Of all patients, about 17% responded objectively and approximately 31% showed disease control.

V dropped 3 bases and J dropped 3; count of bases not matched to a gene: 3. The CDR3 is 13 residues long. CDR1 is GTSNPN, CDR2 SVGIG, per germline (reference sequence). Data came from immunoSEQ multiplex PCR; TCRdb stores just in-frame clones and leaves some out. Found here are approximately 80,000 clones, approximately 84% of them singletons; the top ten hold 0.65% to 0.85%. The sample consisted of peripheral blood, taken from a patient treated with radiotherapy plus ipilimumab. The receptor comes from a human donor with non-small cell lung cancer who had stable disease on radiotherapy plus ipilimumab. The J gene is TRBJ2-7, the V gene TRBV30, with TRBD1 matching over 9 bases. The DNA for the CDR3 is TGTGCCTGGAGACAGGGGGCGGTCTACGAGCAGTACTTC. It is translated as CAWRQGAVYEQYF.